These 7 T cell receptor beta chains were sequenced from one sample in a study of T-cell memory formation after mild COVID-19. A single record per CDR3 protein comes from TCRdb applying MiXCR to the 5' RACE reads. The sample includes 260,000 or so distinct CDR3 sequences, roughly 17% of them seen just once. Sequenced sample: PBMCs or a T cell subset sorted from them (not recorded which). The receptors were sampled from a man aged 18 to 29 who had mild COVID-19 (a few samples of this study predate the infection). Cell type and time point are not known.

This clonotype was observed a few times. The chain combines TRBV7-2 with TRBJ1-1, with a weak D call TRBD1 (6 bases). Germline CDR1 SGHTA, CDR2 FQGNSA. V was clipped by 3 bases and J by 1 base, with 9 bases between them. This CDR3 comprises 14 residues. Written as DNA, the CDR3 is TGTGCCAGCAGCTTCTCGGACAGGAACACTGAAGCTTTCTTT. Its protein product is CASSFSDRNTEAFF.

This clonotype was detected a few times. CDR3 protein: CASSYPLLTSGGADTQYF. CDR3 DNA sequence: TGTGCCAGCAGTTACCCCCTACTGACTAGCGGGGGCGCAGATACGCAGTATTTT. The V and J genes are TRBV6-2 or TRBV6-3 and TRBJ2-3; 12 positions match TRBD2. The CDR3 is made up of 18 amino acids. Germline lookup yields CDR1 MNHEY and CDR2 SVGEGT. The trim removed 2 bases at V and 4 bases at J, leaving 10 bases unmatched.

This clonotype was detected a few times. This chain links TRBV5-8 with TRBJ2-7; no clear D gene. The CDR3 is 11 residues long. V was pared by 2 bases and J by 6 bases, with 6 bases between. CDR1 SGHTS and CDR2 YDEGEE come from the germline V gene. The CDR3, as DNA: TGTGCCAGCAGCTTCTCAGTCGAGCAGTACGTC. Protein product: CASSFSVEQYV.

The chain recombines TRBV5-1 with TRBJ2-1; 7 nucleotides align to TRBD1. This CDR3 has 16 amino acids. Trimming removed 4 bases from V and 7 bases from J; junction bases left unmatched: 14. Germline assignment: CDR1 SGHRS and CDR2 YFSETQ. CDR3 amino acids: CASSPTHDRVWNEQFF. The CDR3 bases are TGCGCCAGCAGCCCCACGCATGACAGGGTGTGGAATGAGCAGTTCTTC.

This clonotype appeared a few times. J is TRBJ1-2 and V is TRBV3-1; 7 bases line up with TRBD1. Losses at the gene ends were 5 bases for V and 3 bases for J; bases not matched to a gene: 9. Germline V gene lookup returns CDR1 LGHDT and CDR2 YNNKEL (reference sequence). The CDR3 consists of 15 residues. DNA of the CDR3: TGTGCCAGCAGCAAATGGGACAGTCCGGACTATGGCTACACCTTC. As protein: CASSKWDSPDYGYTF.

The chain combines TRBV10-3 with TRBJ1-1, with D possibly being TRBD1 (5 bases). Deletions cut 10 bases from V and 2 bases from J, with 17 bases between. Germline CDR1 and CDR2: ENHRY and SYGVKD. The CDR3 is made up of 14 amino acids. CDR3 DNA sequence: TGTGCCACCATCCAGGGAGGTCTTAACACTGAAGCTTTCTTT. It codes for CATIQGGLNTEAFF.

The chain combines TRBV5-1 with TRBJ1-5; D not resolved. The V end was cut by 0 bases, the J end by 4 bases, with 8 bases between. CDR3 length equals 14 residues. Germline loops: CDR1 SGHRS, CDR2 YFSETQ. The CDR3 bases are TGCGCCAGCAGCTTGGCCGGAGAGAATCAGCCCCAGCATTTT. Translated: CASSLAGENQPQHF.